The T cell receptor (beta chain) under discussion was sequenced for a study of cytomegalovirus exposure and HLA in healthy donors. The V end was cut by 6 bases, the J end by 7 bases, with 19 bases between. Germline V CDR1 and CDR2: SGHRS, YFSETQ. The CDR3 is 14 amino acids. For this clone: The antigen remains undetermined.

The study's findings and limits: Earlier findings revealed that most TCR beta V segments proved productive either about 87% or about 30% of the time. In a later analysis, across HLA loci, associated TCR counts were highest for DRB1, lowest for HLA-C.

The PCR employed 60 Vbeta primers together with 13 Jbeta primers. Sequencing used immunoSEQ multiplex PCR; TCRdb keeps in-frame clones, though not all of them. This table has 200,000 or so clones, more than 75% appearing once. The sequencing sample was made of PBMCs. This receptor was obtained from a woman in her thirties or forties in good health and CMV-seronegative. J is TRBJ1-2 and V is TRBV5-1; a weak D match, TRBD1 (5 bases). CDR3 DNA sequence: TGCGCCAGCACCCTGGGTGCAGGGCAAGTTGGCTACACCTTC. It codes for CASTLGAGQVGYTF.